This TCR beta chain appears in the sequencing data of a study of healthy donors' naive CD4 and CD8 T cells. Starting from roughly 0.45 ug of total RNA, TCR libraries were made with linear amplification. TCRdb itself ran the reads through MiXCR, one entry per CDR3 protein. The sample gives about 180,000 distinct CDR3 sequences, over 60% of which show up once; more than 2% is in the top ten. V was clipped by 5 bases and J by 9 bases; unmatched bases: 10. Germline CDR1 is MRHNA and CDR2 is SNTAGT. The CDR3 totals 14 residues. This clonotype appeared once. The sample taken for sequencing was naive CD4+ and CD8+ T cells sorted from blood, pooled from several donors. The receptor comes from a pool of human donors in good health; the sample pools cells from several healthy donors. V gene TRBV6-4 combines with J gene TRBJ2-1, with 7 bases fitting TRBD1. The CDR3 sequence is CASSNRGTVGEQFF. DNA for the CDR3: TGTGCCAGCAGTAACCGAGGGACAGTTGGTGAGCAGTTCTTC.